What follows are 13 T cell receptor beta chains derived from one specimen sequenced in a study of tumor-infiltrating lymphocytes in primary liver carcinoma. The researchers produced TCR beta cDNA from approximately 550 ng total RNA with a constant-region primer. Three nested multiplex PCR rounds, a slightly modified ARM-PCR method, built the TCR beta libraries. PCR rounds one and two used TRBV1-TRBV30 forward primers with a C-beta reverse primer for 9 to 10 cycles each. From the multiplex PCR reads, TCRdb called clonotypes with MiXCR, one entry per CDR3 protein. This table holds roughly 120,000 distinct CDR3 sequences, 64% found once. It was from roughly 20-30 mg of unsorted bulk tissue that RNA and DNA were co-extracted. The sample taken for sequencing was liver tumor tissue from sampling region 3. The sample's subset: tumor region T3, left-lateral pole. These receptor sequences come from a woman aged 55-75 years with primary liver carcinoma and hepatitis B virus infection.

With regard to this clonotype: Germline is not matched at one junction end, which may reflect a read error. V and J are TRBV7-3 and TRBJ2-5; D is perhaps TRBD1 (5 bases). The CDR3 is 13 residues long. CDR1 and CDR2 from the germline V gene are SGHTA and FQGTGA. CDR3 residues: CAGSPQKGETQYF. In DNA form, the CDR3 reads TGTGCCGGCAGCCCCCAGAAGGGGGAGACCCAGTACTTC.

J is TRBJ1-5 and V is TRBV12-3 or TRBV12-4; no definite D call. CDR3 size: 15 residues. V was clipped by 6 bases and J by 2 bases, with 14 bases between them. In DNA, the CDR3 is TGTGCCAGCAGCCCAACAGCGAATGGCAATCAGCCCCAGCATTTT. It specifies CASSPTANGNQPQHF.

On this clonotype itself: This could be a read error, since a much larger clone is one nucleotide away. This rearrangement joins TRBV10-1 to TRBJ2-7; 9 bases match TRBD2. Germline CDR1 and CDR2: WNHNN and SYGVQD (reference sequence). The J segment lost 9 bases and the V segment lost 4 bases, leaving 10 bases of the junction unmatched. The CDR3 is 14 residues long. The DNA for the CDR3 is TGCGCCAGCAGTGTCGATAGCGGGAGTCCCGTGCAGTACTTC. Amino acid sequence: CASSVDSGSPVQYF.

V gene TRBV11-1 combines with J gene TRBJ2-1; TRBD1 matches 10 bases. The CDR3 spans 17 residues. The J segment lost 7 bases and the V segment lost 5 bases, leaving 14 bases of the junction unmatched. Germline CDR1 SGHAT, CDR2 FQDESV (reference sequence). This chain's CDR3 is CASSPSFGTGVLNEQFF. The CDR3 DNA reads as TGTGCCAGCAGCCCCTCATTCGGGACAGGGGTTTTGAATGAGCAGTTCTTC.

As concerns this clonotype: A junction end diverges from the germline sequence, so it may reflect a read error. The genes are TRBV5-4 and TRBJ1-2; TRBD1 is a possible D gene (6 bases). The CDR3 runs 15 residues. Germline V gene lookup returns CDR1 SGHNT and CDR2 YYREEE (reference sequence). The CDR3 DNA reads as TGTGCCAGCAGCTTGGCCCTGGCAGGGGCGGATGGCTACGCCTTC. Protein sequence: CASSLALAGADGYAF. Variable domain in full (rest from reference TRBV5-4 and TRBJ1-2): ETGVTQSPTHLIKTRGQQVTLRCSSQSGHNTVSWYQQALGQGPQFIFQYYREEENGRGNFPPRFSGLQFPNYSSELNVNALELDDSALYLCASSLALAGADGYAFGSGTRLTVV.

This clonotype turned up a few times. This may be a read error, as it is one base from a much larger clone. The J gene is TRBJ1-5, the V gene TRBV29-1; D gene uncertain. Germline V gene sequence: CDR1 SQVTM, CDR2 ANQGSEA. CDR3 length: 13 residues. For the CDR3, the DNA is TGCAGCGTTGCCGAGAATAGCAATCAGTCCCAGCATTTT. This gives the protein CSVAENSNQSQHF.

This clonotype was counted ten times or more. CDR3 in DNA: TGTGCCTGGAGCGGGACAGCCCACGGCGGCAATCAGCCCCAGCATTTT. Its protein product is CAWSGTAHGGNQPQHF. The V call is TRBV30, the J call TRBJ1-5; 7 positions agree with TRBD1. CDR3 size: 16 residues. With 3 bases clipped from V and 2 bases from J, the junction kept 10 bases outside the gene matches. Germline CDR1 reads GTSNPN; CDR2 reads SVGIG (reference sequence).

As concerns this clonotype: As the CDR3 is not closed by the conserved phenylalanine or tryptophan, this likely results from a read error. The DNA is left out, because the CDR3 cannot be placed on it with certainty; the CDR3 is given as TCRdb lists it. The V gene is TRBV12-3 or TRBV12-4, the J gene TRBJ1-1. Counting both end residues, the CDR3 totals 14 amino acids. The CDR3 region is CASSLGIMNTETFL.

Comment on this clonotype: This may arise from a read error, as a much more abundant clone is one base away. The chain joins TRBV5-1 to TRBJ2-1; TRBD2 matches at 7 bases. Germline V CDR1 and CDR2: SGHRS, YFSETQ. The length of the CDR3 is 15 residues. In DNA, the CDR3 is TGCGCCAGCAACTTGGCGGGGAGGGGAAACAATGAGCAGTTCTTC. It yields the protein CASNLAGRGNNEQFF. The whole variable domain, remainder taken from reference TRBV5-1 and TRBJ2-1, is KAGVTQTPRYLIKTRGQQVTLSCSPISGHRSVSWYQQTPGQGLQFLFEYFSETQRNKGNFPGRFSGRQFSNSRSEMNVSTLELGDSALYLCASNLAGRGNNEQFFGPGTRLTVL.

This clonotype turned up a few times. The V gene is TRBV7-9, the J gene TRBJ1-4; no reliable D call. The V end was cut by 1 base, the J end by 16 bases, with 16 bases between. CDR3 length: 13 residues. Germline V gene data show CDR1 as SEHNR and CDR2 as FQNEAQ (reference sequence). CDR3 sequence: CASSLGAFGPPFF. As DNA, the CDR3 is TGTGCCAGCAGCTTAGGAGCCTTCGGGCCTCCGTTTTTT.

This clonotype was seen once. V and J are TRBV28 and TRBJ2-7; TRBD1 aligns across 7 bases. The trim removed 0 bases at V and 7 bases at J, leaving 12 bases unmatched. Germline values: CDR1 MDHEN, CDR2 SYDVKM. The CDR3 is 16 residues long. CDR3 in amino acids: CASSLWIGGRPEEQYF. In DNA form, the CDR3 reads TGTGCCAGCAGTTTATGGATAGGGGGCCGTCCGGAGGAGCAGTACTTC.

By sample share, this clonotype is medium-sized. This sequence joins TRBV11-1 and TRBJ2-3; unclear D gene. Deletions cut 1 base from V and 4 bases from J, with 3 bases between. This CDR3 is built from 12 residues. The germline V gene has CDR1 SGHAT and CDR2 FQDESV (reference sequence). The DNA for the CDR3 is TGTGCCAGCAGCTTAGGGGCAGATACGCAGTATTTT. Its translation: CASSLGADTQYF.

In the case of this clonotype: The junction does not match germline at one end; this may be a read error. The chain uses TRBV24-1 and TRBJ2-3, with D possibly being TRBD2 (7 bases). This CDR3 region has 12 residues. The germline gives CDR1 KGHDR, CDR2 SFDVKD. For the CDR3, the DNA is TGTGTCACCAGTGCGGGGGCAGATACGCTGTATTTT. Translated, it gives CVTSAGADTLYF.